This T cell receptor beta chain was sequenced during a study of shared clonotypes between healthy human individuals. Naive CD8 cells were CD45RO-negative, positively selected for CCR7, excluding terminally differentiated effector memory CD45RA+ cells. This CDR3 has 16 amino acids. Losses at the gene ends were 1 base for V and 3 bases for J; bases not matched to a gene: 6. Germline values: CDR1 SGHVS, CDR2 FQNEAQ. Worth noting for this clone: Its antigen is unknown.

Study-wide points: Clonotype sharing across four donors was observed for 4% to 5.5% of naive CD4 clonotypes. What naive subsets generally showed was a larger estimated richness than memory subsets showed.

Some clones are missing from TCRdb's copy, which holds only in-frame ones; the method was immunoSEQ multiplex PCR. The sample yields around 650,000 clones, roughly 95% seen once. The chain employs TRBV7-8 and TRBJ1-5; TRBD1 aligns across 7 bases. This sequence originates from a woman aged 30 to 39 in good health. The material sequenced was naive CD8+ T cells sorted from blood. CDR3 sequence: CASSLGTGTDNQPQHF. The CDR3 nucleotides are TGTGCCAGCAGCTTAGGAACCGGGACAGACAATCAGCCCCAGCATTTT. Drawing the rest from reference TRBV7-8 and TRBJ1-5, the complete variable domain is GAGVSQSPRYKVAKRGQDVALRCDPISGHVSLFWYQQALGQGPEFLTYFQNEAQLDKSGLPSDRFFAERPEGSVSTLKIQRTQQEDSAVYLCASSLGTGTDNQPQHFGDGTRLSIL.